What follows describes a single T cell receptor (beta chain). This specimen comes from a study of cytomegalovirus exposure and HLA in healthy donors. The primer mix had 60 Vbeta and 13 Jbeta primers. This table comes from immunoSEQ multiplex PCR, and its TCRdb copy is limited to in-frame clones, with some not included. This table holds 63,000 or so clones. The CDR3 spans 15 residues. V is TRBV21-1 and J is TRBJ2-7; the D call of TRBD1 is as the table states it, not checked on the DNA. TRBV21-1 constitutes a pseudogene. The receptor was derived from a boy between 10 and 17 years old in good health and CMV-seronegative. Sequenced input: PBMCs. This CDR3 reads CASSKLGTGGYEQYF. The CDR3 DNA reads TGTGCCAGCAGCAAATTGGGGACAGGGGGCTACGAGCAGTACTTC.